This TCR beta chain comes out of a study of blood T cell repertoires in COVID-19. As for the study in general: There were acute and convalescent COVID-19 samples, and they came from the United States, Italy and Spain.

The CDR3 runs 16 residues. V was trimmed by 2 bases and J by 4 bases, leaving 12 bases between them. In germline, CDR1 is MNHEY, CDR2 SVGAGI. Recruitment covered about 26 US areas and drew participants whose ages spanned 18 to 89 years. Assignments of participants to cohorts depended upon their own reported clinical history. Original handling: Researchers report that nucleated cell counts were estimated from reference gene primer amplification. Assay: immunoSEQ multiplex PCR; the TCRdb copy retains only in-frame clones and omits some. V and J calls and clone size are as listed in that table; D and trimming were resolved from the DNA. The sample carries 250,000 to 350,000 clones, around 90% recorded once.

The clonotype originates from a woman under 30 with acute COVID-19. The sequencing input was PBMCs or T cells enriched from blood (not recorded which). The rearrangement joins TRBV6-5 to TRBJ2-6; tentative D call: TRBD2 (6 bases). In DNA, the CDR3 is TGTGCCAGCAGTTACGTCGCGGGGTCCGGGGCCAACGTCCTGACTTTC. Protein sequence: CASSYVAGSGANVLTF.